The present T cell receptor (beta chain) was sequenced within a study of T cell responses to AZD1222 COVID-19 vaccine (dated by TCRdb to 2020 to 2022). Context from the whole study: AZD1222 recipients whose second dose came at about 4 weeks and those whose second dose came at about 12 weeks were combined into one group, since spike-specific TCR depth and breadth did not differ between the two schedules. A total of 233 trial participants underwent TCR sequencing, of whom around 200 received two doses of AZD1222 and about 26 received two doses of the MenACWY control vaccine. Trial participants were enrolled into age subgroups of 18-55, 56-69 and 70-plus years, which contained 148, 28 and 57 TCR-sequenced participants, respectively.

What the work shows at the level of the full study, not this receptor alone: In the small 56-69-year group, the increase in depth fell short of significance, most likely because of low power. Vaccine-associated CD4 TCRs spanned the whole spike protein, with dominant responses in regions 160-218 and 743-854. Spike-specific TCR breadth and depth rose significantly after two AZD1222 doses compared with day 0 and with MenACWY recipients. Most participants were white British and females outnumbered males, and the authors suggested that clonal diversity may have been underestimated. Because no day 14 peak-response samples were available, repertoires were characterized only after the peak T cell response. Reportedly, close to half of the unique spike-specific TCRs recognized epitopes lying outside the regions that are mutated in the B.1.351 and B.1.1.7 variants. Conclusions about previously exposed vaccinees are limited, since just six or seven AZD1222 recipients were seropositive for SARS-CoV-2 at baseline.

Reading the label with the study, this specimen's time point is: baseline before first vaccination. Samples from vaccinated people were obtained from the UK trials COV001 and COV002, which included a single-blind randomized controlled phase 2/3 trial of AZD1222 (ChAdOx1 nCoV-19) in healthy adults. For TCRbeta chain sequencing, PBMC samples were collected from trial participants at day 0 and at day 28 after the second dose. Regarding this clone: Its target antigen remains unknown. No base qualities exist here, and no much larger clone lies one base off it.

The CDR3 regions of human TCRbeta chains were analyzed by immunosequencing. Per the source publication's procedure: Repertoire TCRs were checked for matches against a reference library of SARS-CoV-2-specific TCRs that had been generated using the MIRA antigen-specificity platform. Breadth was defined as the fraction of unique TCRs that were SARS-CoV-2-associated, and depth was defined as the fraction of total T cells that were SARS-CoV-2-associated. Using the MIRA data, each spike-specific TCR was mapped to the spike region that the TCR reacts to and placed in a CD4 or CD8 class. Log10-transformed breadth and depth values were compared by one-way ANOVA with Sidak's multiple comparisons tests. Drawn from immuneACCESS, this table holds only the in-frame rearrangements with V and J called that TCRdb kept. Clones are partly lost; checked studies trace under half to an unresolved V gene and leave the rest unexplained. V and J calls and clone size come straight from that table; D and trimming were deduced from the DNA. This sample gives roughly 160,000 clones in total; 90% to 95% of them show up just once. The top ten clones comprise 0.9% of the sample.

At the junction V is shortened by 2 bases and J by 10 bases; bases outside the gene matches: 10. Looking up the germline V gene yields CDR1 SGHRS and CDR2 YFSETQ. The CDR3 numbers 14 residues from cysteine through phenylalanine. The kept DNA is CDR3 alone, 42 bases in frame from the first base. The sequence joins TRBV5-1 to TRBJ1-1; TRBD1 lines up with 8 middle nucleotides. The TCR originated in an adult in good health. The material was peripheral blood, obtained on day 0 of AZD1222 vaccination. The CDR3 reads CASSFAQGARVAFF. The bases read TGCGCCAGCAGCTTCGCCCAGGGGGCGCGGGTAGCTTTCTTT.